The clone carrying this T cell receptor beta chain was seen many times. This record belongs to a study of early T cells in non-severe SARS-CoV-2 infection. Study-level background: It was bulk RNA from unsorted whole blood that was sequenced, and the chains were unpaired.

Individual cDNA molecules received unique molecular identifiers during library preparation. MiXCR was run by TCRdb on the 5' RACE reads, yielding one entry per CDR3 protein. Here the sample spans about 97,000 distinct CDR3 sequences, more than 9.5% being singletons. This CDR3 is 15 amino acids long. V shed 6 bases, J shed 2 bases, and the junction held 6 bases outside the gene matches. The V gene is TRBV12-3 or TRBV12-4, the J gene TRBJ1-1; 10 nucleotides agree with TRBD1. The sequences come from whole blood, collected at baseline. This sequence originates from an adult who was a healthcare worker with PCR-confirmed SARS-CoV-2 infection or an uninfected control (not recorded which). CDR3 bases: TGTGCCAGCAGCGGACAGGGGGGTCTAAACACTGAAGCTTTCTTT. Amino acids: CASSGQGGLNTEAFF.